A selection of T cell receptor beta chains follows, all from one sample in a study of cytomegalovirus exposure and HLA in healthy donors. Data came from immunoSEQ multiplex PCR; TCRdb stores just in-frame clones and leaves some out. Seen here are 82,000 or so clones, about a tenth observed once, and the top ten hold roughly a quarter. Sequenced input: PBMCs. The receptor set was obtained from a man in his 60s in good health and CMV-seropositive. Both conserved end residues are part of each CDR3. A D gene is named only where the DNA matches it firmly. Only part of the rows carry a size: once, few, many, or a class if the clone is expanded.

DNA: TGTGCCACCAGCAGAGGGGGGGTGGGGTTGCTCAATCAGCCCCAGCATTTT
CDR3: CATSRGGVGLLNQPQHF
J: TRBJ1-5
D: -
size: few
V: TRBV15

DNA: TGTGCCAGCAGAAAACAGGGGGCTGGTAATGAGCAGTTCTTC
CDR3: CASRKQGAGNEQFF
J: TRBJ2-1
D: TRBD1
size: -
V: TRBV27

DNA: TGTGCCAGCAGTGAAGCCGGGGGACAGCAGTACTTC
CDR3: CASSEAGGQQYF
J: TRBJ2-7
D: -
size: few
V: TRBV6-1

DNA: TGTGCCAGCAGCAAAGTCGCGGGGAGCTCCTACAATGAGCAGTTCTTC
CDR3: CASSKVAGSSYNEQFF
J: TRBJ2-1
D: -
size: -
V: TRBV21-1

DNA: TGCGCCAGCAGCCGAGGACAGGGAGGGGGCACTGAAGCTTTCTTT
CDR3: CASSRGQGGGTEAFF
J: TRBJ1-1
D: TRBD1
size: -
V: TRBV4-1

DNA: TGTGCCAGCAGCTTAGGCGGAGGGACAGATACGCAGTATTTT
CDR3: CASSLGGGTDTQYF
J: TRBJ2-3
D: -
size: -
V: TRBV11-2

DNA: TGTGCCACATTCGACAGCATACAGAACACTGAAGCTTTCTTT
CDR3: CATFDSIQNTEAFF
J: TRBJ1-1
D: -
size: -
V: TRBV6-6

DNA: TGTGCCAGTAGTATAGAGGGCTCTGAACATCAGCCCCAGCATTTT
CDR3: CASSIEGSEHQPQHF
J: TRBJ1-5
D: -
size: few
V: TRBV19

DNA: TGTGCCAGCAGTCTCCTTGCCGGGGAGCTGTTTTTT
CDR3: CASSLLAGELFF
J: TRBJ2-2
D: -
size: -
V: TRBV14

DNA: TGTGCCAGCAGCTTAGAAACGGACACCATATATTTT
CDR3: CASSLETDTIYF
J: TRBJ1-3
D: -
size: -
V: TRBV7-9

DNA: TGTGCCAGCAGTCCCGGACTTGCAGGTCAGCCCCAGCATTTT
CDR3: CASSPGLAGQPQHF
J: TRBJ1-5
D: -
size: few
V: TRBV28

DNA: TGTGCCAGCAGCGTAGTGGGGGGGTACAACAATGAGCAGTTCTTC
CDR3: CASSVVGGYNNEQFF
J: TRBJ2-1
D: TRBD2
size: few
V: TRBV9

DNA: TGTGCCAGTAGTCCGGGAGGATCTCTAGGCTACACCTTC
CDR3: CASSPGGSLGYTF
J: TRBJ1-2
D: -
size: -
V: TRBV19

DNA: TGTGCCACCAGCAGATCCGGACAGGGGACAGATACGCAGTATTTT
CDR3: CATSRSGQGTDTQYF
J: TRBJ2-3
D: TRBD1
size: few
V: TRBV15

DNA: TGTGCCATCAGCCTACTAGCGGGAGAGTACAATGAGCAGTTCTTC
CDR3: CAISLLAGEYNEQFF
J: TRBJ2-1
D: TRBD2
size: few
V: TRBV10-3

DNA: TGTGCCAGCAGCGTAGCTACAACTAGCGGGAGCCACGAGCAGTACTTC
CDR3: CASSVATTSGSHEQYF
J: TRBJ2-7
D: TRBD2
size: -
V: TRBV9

DNA: TGTGCCAGCAGCGTAGCGTCTAGCGGGGTCATTGAGCAGTTCTTC
CDR3: CASSVASSGVIEQFF
J: TRBJ2-1
D: TRBD2
size: -
V: TRBV9

DNA: TGCGCCAGCAGCTTGGTCCCAGGGGTTGGACTAGCTGATTACGAGCAGTACTTC
CDR3: CASSLVPGVGLADYEQYF
J: TRBJ2-7
D: TRBD2
size: few
V: TRBV5-1

DNA: TGTGCCAGCTTTGTGACAGGGCGCACCTACGAGCAGTACTTC
CDR3: CASFVTGRTYEQYF
J: TRBJ2-7
D: TRBD1
size: few
V: TRBV28

DNA: TGTGCCAGCAGCCGCGGGGGGGCGCGTGGGGCCAACGTCCTGACTTTC
CDR3: CASSRGGARGANVLTF
J: TRBJ2-6
D: TRBD2
size: few
V: TRBV27

DNA: TGTGCCAGCAGTGTATTACAGGGGGTCGGCGAGACCCAGTACTTC
CDR3: CASSVLQGVGETQYF
J: TRBJ2-5
D: TRBD1
size: -
V: TRBV28

DNA: TGTGCCAGCAGCCCCGCAGGGATGCACACCATATATTTT
CDR3: CASSPAGMHTIYF
J: TRBJ1-3
D: -
size: -
V: TRBV7-2

DNA: TGTGCCAGCAGTTACAGGACATCCCAAGAGACCCAGTACTTC
CDR3: CASSYRTSQETQYF
J: TRBJ2-5
D: -
size: -
V: TRBV6-5

DNA: TGCGCCAGCAGCTTGGCTGGGGGGAGGACAGATACGCAGTATTTT
CDR3: CASSLAGGRTDTQYF
J: TRBJ2-3
D: -
size: -
V: TRBV5-1

DNA: TGTGCCAGCAGTCTAGGACACTCTAACTATGGCTACACCTTC
CDR3: CASSLGHSNYGYTF
J: TRBJ1-2
D: -
size: -
V: TRBV27

DNA: TGTGCCAGTAGTATAAGCGGGGGGCCCCACAATGAGCAGTTCTTC
CDR3: CASSISGGPHNEQFF
J: TRBJ2-1
D: TRBD2
size: -
V: TRBV19

DNA: TGTGCCAGCAGCCGGGTCACGACGAATGAAAAACTGTTTTTT
CDR3: CASSRVTTNEKLFF
J: TRBJ1-4
D: -
size: -
V: TRBV5-5

DNA: TGTGCCAGCAGTTTATATACTAGCGGGAGAGGAGATACGCAGTATTTT
CDR3: CASSLYTSGRGDTQYF
J: TRBJ2-3
D: TRBD2
size: -
V: TRBV27